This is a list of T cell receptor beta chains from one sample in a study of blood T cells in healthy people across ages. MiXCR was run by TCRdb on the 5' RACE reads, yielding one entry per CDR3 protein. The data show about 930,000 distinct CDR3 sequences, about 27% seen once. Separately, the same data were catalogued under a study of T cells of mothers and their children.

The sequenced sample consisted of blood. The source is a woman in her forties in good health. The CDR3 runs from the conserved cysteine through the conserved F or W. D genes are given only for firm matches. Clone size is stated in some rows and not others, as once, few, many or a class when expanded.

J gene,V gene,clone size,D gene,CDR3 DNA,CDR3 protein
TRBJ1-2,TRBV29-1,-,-,TGCAGCGCCGGACAGAACTATGGCTACACCTTC,CSAGQNYGYTF
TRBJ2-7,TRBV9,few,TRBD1,TGTGCCAGCAGCGTAGGGACAGGGTTCGCCTACGAGCAGTACTTC,CASSVGTGFAYEQYF
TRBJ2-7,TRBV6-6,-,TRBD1,TGTGCCAGCGGGGGACAGGGACGCTACGAGCAGTACTTC,CASGGQGRYEQYF
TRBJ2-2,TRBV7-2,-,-,TGTGCCAGCACCCGGACAGTGAACACCGGGGAGCTGTTTTTT,CASTRTVNTGELFF
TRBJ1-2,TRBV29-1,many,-,TGCAGCGTTGATCAGCCACCAGTTGGCTATGGCTACACCTTC,CSVDQPPVGYGYTF
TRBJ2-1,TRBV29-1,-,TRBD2,TGCGGCGCGACTAGCGGTTACAATGAGCAGTTCTTC,CGATSGYNEQFF
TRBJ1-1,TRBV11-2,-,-,TGTGCCAGCAGCCCACCGACAGGAGGCCCCTCAGAAGCTTTCTTT,CASSPPTGGPSEAFF
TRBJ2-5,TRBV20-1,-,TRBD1,TGCAGTGCTAGAGATATCCAGGGGGCGCGGGAGACCCAGTACTTC,CSARDIQGARETQYF
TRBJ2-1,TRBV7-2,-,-,TGTGCCAGCAGCCTCCAACCCGCGGGGTTCTACAATGAGCAGTTCTTC,CASSLQPAGFYNEQFF
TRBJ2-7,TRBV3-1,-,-,TGTGCCAGCAGCCAAAGAAGGGACCTCGGCTCCTACGAGCAGTACTTC,CASSQRRDLGSYEQYF
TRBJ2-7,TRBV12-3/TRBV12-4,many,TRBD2,TGTGTCAGCACCCACGGCGGGAGCATTTCCTACGAGCAGTACTTC,CVSTHGGSISYEQYF
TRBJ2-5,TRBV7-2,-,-,TGTGCCAGCAGTGTCCCGAAGACCCAGTACTTC,CASSVPKTQYF
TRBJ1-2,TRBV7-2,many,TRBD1,TGTGCCAGCAGCGCCTTACGGACAGGAATCGATGGCTACACCTTC,CASSALRTGIDGYTF
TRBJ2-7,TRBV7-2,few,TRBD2,TGTGCCAGCAGCTTAGGTGGCGGAGGGAGGGCCGAGCAGTACTTC,CASSLGGGGRAEQYF
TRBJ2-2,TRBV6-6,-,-,TGTGCCAGCAGTTACACGTCAACTAAGGGGTTCACCGGGGAGCTGTTTTTT,CASSYTSTKGFTGELFF
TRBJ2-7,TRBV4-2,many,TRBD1,TGTGCCAGCAGCCAAGACTCCCACAGGGGGGATATCTCCTACGAGCAGTACTTC,CASSQDSHRGDISYEQYF
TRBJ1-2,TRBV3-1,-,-,TGTGCCAGCAGCCAAGAAACCAGGGGAGGAGGCTACACCTTC,CASSQETRGGGYTF
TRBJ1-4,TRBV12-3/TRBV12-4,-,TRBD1,TGTGCCAGCAGTTGGACAGGGAGGAAAAAACTGTTTTTT,CASSWTGRKKLFF
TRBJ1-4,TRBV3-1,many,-,TGTGCCAGCAGCCAAGATAACCAAGAAAAACTGTTTTTT,CASSQDNQEKLFF
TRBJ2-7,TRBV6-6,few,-,TGTGCCATCAAAGGGGGACCTACCTCCTACGAGCAGTACTTC,CAIKGGPTSYEQYF
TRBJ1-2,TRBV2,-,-,TGTGCCAGCAGTAGGACGGACTTCTATGGCTACACCTTC,CASSRTDFYGYTF
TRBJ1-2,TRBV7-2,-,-,TGTGCCAGCAGCTTGTCGATGCTTAGCCGAAACTATGGCTACACCTTC,CASSLSMLSRNYGYTF
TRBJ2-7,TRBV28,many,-,TGTGCCAGCAGTGCAGGGTTTCTCTACGAGCAGTACTTC,CASSAGFLYEQYF
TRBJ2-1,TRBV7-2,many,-,TGTGCCAGCAGCCTGGGACTCAATAACTACAATGAGCAGTTCTTC,CASSLGLNNYNEQFF
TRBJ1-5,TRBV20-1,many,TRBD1,TGCAGTGCTGAGCCGGGACAGAATTATCAGCCCCAGCATTTT,CSAEPGQNYQPQHF
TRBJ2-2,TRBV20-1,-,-,TGCAGTGCTAGAGATTCTCAGGGGACGAACACCGGGGAGCTGTTTTTT,CSARDSQGTNTGELFF
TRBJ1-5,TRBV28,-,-,TGTGCCAGCAGTTTGGGGCAAAAGAGCCAGCCCCAGCATTTT,CASSLGQKSQPQHF
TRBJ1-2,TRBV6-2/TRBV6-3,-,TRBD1,TGTGCCAGCAGTTACCCGGGACAGGGAGACTATGGCTACACCTTC,CASSYPGQGDYGYTF
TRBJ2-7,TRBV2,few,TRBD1,TGTGCCAGCAGAGAGCAGGGGGTTCCAACCTACGAGCAGTACTTC,CASREQGVPTYEQYF
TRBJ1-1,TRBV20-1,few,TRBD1,TGCAGTGCGGCCCCAGGGACAGCCACTGAAGCTTTCTTT,CSAAPGTATEAFF
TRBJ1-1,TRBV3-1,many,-,TGTGCCAGCAGCCAAGAGGCCGGAGCGAGGGGTGAAGCTTTCTTT,CASSQEAGARGEAFF
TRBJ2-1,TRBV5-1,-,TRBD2,TGCGCCAGCACCGTAGCGGGGGAGTACTACAATGAGCAGTTCTTC,CASTVAGEYYNEQFF
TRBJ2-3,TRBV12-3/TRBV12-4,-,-,TGTGCCAGCAGGAAAAAGCTGACTAGCACAGATACGCAGTATTTT,CASRKKLTSTDTQYF
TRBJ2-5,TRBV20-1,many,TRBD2,TGCAGTGCTAGAGCCGTAGCGGGGGACGGAGAGACCCAGTACTTC,CSARAVAGDGETQYF
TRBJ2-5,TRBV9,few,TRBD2,TGTGCCAGCAGCGTAGACGGGAGGGCCGCTCACGAGACCCAGTACTTC,CASSVDGRAAHETQYF
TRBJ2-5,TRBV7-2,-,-,TGTGCCAGCAGCTTAGAAGCCAGGTTCCAAGAGACCCAGTACTTC,CASSLEARFQETQYF
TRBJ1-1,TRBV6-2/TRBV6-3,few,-,TGTGCCAGCAGTTACTCGAGTATGGTCACGGAAGCTTTCTTT,CASSYSSMVTEAFF
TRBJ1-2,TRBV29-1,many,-,TGCAGCGCCCGGGACGGCCTAGGAAATGGCTACACCTTC,CSARDGLGNGYTF
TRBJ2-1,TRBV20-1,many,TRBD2,TGCAGTGCTAGGGACGGGAGGGTTGAGCAGTTCTTC,CSARDGRVEQFF
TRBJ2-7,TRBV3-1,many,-,TGTGCCAGCAGCCCCCAGACAGTTTCCTACGAGCAGTACTTC,CASSPQTVSYEQYF
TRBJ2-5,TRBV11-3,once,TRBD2,TGTGCCAGCAGCCGGACTAGCGGGGGGCCGAGTCAAGAGACCCAGTACTTC,CASSRTSGGPSQETQYF
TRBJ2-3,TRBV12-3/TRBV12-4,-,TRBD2,TGTGCCAGCAGTTTAGTGCGACTAGCAGAAGATACGCAGTATTTT,CASSLVRLAEDTQYF
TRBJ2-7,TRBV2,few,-,TGTGCCAGCAGCACAGGGATCTACGAGCAGTACTTC,CASSTGIYEQYF
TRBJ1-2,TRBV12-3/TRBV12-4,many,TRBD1,TGTGCCAGCAGTGGGACAGGGGATGGCTACACCTTC,CASSGTGDGYTF
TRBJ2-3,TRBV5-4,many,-,TGTGCCAGCAGCCAAATAGCGGTGCCCACAGATACGCAGTATTTT,CASSQIAVPTDTQYF
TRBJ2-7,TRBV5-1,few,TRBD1,TGCGCCAGCAGCTCTGTACTATTCGGGACAGCCTCCTACGAGCAGTACTTC,CASSSVLFGTASYEQYF
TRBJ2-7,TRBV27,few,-,TGTGCCAGCAGTTTTCGGGTGGGGACGGTCTACGAGCAGTACTTC,CASSFRVGTVYEQYF
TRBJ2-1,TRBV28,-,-,TGTGCCAGCAGTCTGACACCCACGTCAACCAGGGGCTCGGAATACAATGAGCAGTTCTTC,CASSLTPTSTRGSEYNEQFF
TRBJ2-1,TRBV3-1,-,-,TGTGCCAGCAGCCCTAGACTAGATGGGACCCAGTTCTTC,CASSPRLDGTQFF
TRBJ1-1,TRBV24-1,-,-,TGTGCCACCAGGTCTCACACTGAAGCTTTCTTT,CATRSHTEAFF
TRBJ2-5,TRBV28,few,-,TGTGCCAGCAGTTCTACGACAGCCGGGGAGACCCAGTACTTC,CASSSTTAGETQYF
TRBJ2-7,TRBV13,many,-,TGTGCCAGCAGCTGGGGGCAGGACTCTGACTACGAGCAGTACTTC,CASSWGQDSDYEQYF